Following are 9 T cell receptor beta chains from one sample sequenced in a study of cytotoxic CD8 clonotypes in ibrutinib-treated CLL. The assay was immunoSEQ multiplex PCR, and TCRdb's table has in-frame clones only and misses some. This table holds some 140,000 clones, 91% found once. The sample consisted of PBMCs, taken after 12 months of ibrutinib treatment. All receptors derive from a human donor with chronic lymphocytic leukemia.

The chain is built from TRBV7-2 and TRBJ2-1, with 7 positions matching TRBD1. J lost 9 bases, V lost 1 base, and 6 bases had no gene match. Per the germline V gene, CDR1 is SGHTA and CDR2 is FQGNSA. This CDR3 is 14 amino acids long. The CDR3 region has the DNA TGTGCCAGCAGCTTAGTAGAGGGGGCAGTTGAGCAGTTCTTC. Protein: CASSLVEGAVEQFF.

The chain has TRBV7-9 and TRBJ1-1; 9 positions agree with TRBD1. The CDR3 is made up of 17 amino acids. Germline V gives CDR1 SEHNR, CDR2 FQNEAQ (reference sequence). Unmatched junction bases numbered 8, after V lost 1 base and J lost 2 bases. The CDR3 loop is CASSLGVGTGYNTEAFF. The CDR3 nucleotides are TGTGCCAGCAGCTTAGGAGTCGGGACAGGGTACAACACTGAAGCTTTCTTT. Looking up the rest from reference TRBV7-9 and TRBJ1-1 gives the full variable domain: DTGVSQNPRHKITKRGQNVTFRCDPISEHNRLYWYRQTLGQGPEFLTYFQNEAQLEKSRLLSDRFSAERPKGSFSTLEIQRTEQGDSAMYLCASSLGVGTGYNTEAFFGQGTRLTVV.

V usage is TRBV6-6 and J usage is TRBJ2-7; TRBD2 agrees at 8 bases. The germline V gene has CDR1 MNHNY and CDR2 SVGAGI (reference sequence). J gave up 7 bases and V 6 bases, and 17 bases lay outside the gene matches. This CDR3 is 16 amino acids long. DNA for the CDR3: TGTGCCAGCAGCGCGACCACTAGCGGCGGAGGGAAGGAGCAGTACTTC. Protein product: CASSATTSGGGKEQYF.

The chain carries TRBV7-6 and TRBJ2-5, with 9 bases that match TRBD2. Trimming took 1 base from V and 5 from J; bases not matched to a gene: 8. CDR1 is SGHVS, CDR2 FNYEAQ, per germline. The CDR3 totals 16 residues. For the CDR3, the DNA is TGTGCCAGCAGCTTAGGAGGGCTAGCGGGAATGGAGACCCAGTACTTC. Its protein is CASSLGGLAGMETQYF.

The J gene is TRBJ2-7, the V gene TRBV2; no clear D. Germline lookup yields CDR1 SNHLY and CDR2 FYNNEI. The CDR3 sequence is 14 residues long. V was shortened by 7 bases and J by 5 bases, with 18 bases between the two germline ends. The CDR3 DNA reads as TGTGCCAGCACCTGGACCGTCCCCTCGAACGAGCAGTACTTC. Its translation: CASTWTVPSNEQYF.

The V and J genes are TRBV7-9 and TRBJ2-3; D is unresolved. Trimming shortened V by 3 bases and J by 5 bases, and 12 bases separated the two germline ends. This CDR3 spans 14 amino acids. Germline assignment: CDR1 SEHNR and CDR2 FQNEAQ (reference sequence). CDR3 sequence (DNA): TGTGCCAGCAGCTTGCCAGTGAGCTTAGATACGCAGTATTTT. Translated, it gives CASSLPVSLDTQYF.

The chain uses TRBV27 and TRBJ1-1; tentative D call: TRBD1 (5 bases). This CDR3 is 14 amino acids long. Trimming pared 5 bases from V and 3 bases from J, leaving 13 bases between. Germline CDR1 is MNHEY and CDR2 is SMNVEV (reference sequence). The CDR3 coding sequence is TGTGCCAGCAGTCCTGCCGGGGGTGACACTGAAGCTTTCTTT. It is translated as CASSPAGGDTEAFF.

The chain couples TRBV30 to TRBJ2-7, with 8 bases matching TRBD2. The CDR3 spans 14 residues. CDR1 is GTSNPN and CDR2 is SVGIG in the germline V gene (reference sequence). V shed 2 bases, J shed 2 bases, and the junction held 5 bases outside the gene matches. CDR3 loop: CAWSPPGLAYEQYF. For the CDR3, the DNA is TGTGCCTGGAGTCCGCCGGGACTAGCCTACGAGCAGTACTTC.

J is TRBJ2-1 and V is TRBV15; D gene ambiguous. The CDR3 extends over 13 amino acids. Trimming took off 0 bases at V and 7 bases at J, with 7 bases between the two ends. Germline CDR1 reads LNHNV; CDR2 reads YYDKDF (reference sequence). The CDR3 sequence is CATSRDRRNEQFF. In nucleotides, the CDR3 is TGTGCCACCAGCAGAGATCGGAGAAATGAGCAGTTCTTC. The whole variable domain, filled in from reference TRBV15 and TRBJ2-1, reads DAMVIQNPRYQVTQFGKPVTLSCSQTLNHNVMYWYQQKSSQAPKLLFHYYDKDFNNEADTPDNFQSRRPNTSFCFLDIRSPGLGDTAMYLCATSRDRRNEQFFGPGTRLTVL.